The sequence of this TCR beta chain was determined in a study of cytomegalovirus exposure and HLA in healthy donors. General study findings and limits: Later analysis suggested links between common viral pathogens and several top significant clusters.

Trimming took off 2 bases at V and 5 bases at J, with 10 bases between the two ends. Germline values: CDR1 MDHEN, CDR2 SYDVKM. CDR3 size: 13 residues. In regard to this clone: What it binds is not known.

60 Vbeta and 13 Jbeta primers were used in PCR. Sequenced by immunoSEQ multiplex PCR; TCRdb stores in-frame clones only, minus some. The sample yields 160,000 or so clones, around four fifths seen once. The sample was PBMCs. This receptor was taken from a man aged 45-65 years in good health and CMV-seropositive. The rearrangement links TRBV28 to TRBJ2-7, with D perhaps TRBD1 (5 bases). Here the CDR3 reads CASSLQGRHEQYF. The CDR3 DNA reads as TGTGCCAGCAGTTTACAGGGTCGCCACGAGCAGTACTTC.